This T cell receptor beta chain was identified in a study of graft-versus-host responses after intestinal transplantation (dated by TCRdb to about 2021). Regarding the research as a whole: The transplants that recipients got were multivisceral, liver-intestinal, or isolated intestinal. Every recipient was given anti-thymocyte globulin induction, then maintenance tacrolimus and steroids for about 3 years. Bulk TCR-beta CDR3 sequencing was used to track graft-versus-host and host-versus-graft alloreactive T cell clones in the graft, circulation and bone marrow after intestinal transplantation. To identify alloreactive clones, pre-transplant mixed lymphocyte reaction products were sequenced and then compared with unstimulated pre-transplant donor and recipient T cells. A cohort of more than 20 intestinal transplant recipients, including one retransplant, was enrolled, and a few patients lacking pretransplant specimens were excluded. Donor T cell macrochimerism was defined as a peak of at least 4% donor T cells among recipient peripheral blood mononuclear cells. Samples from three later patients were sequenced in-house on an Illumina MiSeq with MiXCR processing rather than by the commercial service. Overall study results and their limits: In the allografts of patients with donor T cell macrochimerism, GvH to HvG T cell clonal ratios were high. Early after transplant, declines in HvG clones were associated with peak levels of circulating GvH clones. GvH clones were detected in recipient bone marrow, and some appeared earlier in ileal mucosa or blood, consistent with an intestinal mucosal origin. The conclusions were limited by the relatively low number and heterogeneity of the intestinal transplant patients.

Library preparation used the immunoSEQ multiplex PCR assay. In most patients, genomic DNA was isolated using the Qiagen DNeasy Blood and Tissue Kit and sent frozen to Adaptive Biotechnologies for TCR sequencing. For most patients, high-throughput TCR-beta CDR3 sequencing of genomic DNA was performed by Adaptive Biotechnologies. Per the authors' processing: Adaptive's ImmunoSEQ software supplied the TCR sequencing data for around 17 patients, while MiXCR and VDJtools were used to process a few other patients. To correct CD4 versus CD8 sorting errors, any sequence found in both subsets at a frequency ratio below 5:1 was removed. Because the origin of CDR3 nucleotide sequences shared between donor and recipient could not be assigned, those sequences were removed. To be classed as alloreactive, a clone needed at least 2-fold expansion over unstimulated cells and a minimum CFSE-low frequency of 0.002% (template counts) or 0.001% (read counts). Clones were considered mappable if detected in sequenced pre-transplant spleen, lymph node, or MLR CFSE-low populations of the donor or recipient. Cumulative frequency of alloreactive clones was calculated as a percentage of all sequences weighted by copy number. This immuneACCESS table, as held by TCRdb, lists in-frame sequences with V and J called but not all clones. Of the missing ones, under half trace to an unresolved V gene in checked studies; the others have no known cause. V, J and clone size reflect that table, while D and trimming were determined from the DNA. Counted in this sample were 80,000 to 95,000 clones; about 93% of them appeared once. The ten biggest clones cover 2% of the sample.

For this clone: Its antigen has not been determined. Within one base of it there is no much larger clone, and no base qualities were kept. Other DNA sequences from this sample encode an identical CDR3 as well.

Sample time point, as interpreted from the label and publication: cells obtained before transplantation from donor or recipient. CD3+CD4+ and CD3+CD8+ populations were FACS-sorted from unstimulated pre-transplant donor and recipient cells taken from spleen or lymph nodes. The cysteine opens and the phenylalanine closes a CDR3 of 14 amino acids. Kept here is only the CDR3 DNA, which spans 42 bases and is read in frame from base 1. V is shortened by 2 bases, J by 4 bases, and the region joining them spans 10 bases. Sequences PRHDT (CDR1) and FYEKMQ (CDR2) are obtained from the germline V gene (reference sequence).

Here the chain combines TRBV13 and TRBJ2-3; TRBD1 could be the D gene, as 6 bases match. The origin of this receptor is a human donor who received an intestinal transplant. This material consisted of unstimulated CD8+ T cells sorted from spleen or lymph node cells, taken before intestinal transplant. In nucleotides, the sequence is TGTGCCAGCAGCTTACGTGGGGGCCCAGATACGCAGTATTTT. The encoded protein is CASSLRGGPDTQYF.